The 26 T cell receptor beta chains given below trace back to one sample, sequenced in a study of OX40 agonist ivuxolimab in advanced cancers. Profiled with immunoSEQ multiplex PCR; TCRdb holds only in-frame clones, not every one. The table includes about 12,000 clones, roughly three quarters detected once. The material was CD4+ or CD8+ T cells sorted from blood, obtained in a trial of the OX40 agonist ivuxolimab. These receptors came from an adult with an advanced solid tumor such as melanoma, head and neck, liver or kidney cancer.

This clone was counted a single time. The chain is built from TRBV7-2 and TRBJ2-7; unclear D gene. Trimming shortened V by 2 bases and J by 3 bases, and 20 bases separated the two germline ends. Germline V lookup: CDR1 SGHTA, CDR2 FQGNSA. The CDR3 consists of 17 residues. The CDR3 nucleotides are TGTGCCAGCAGCTTATACGCGACACCGTTTTTAAGCTACGAGCAGTACTTC. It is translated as CASSLYATPFLSYEQYF.

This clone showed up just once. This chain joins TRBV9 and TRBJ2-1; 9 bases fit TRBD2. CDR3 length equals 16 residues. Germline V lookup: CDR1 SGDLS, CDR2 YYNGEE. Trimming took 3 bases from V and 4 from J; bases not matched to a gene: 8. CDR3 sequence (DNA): TGTGCCAGCAGCGACCCCCTAGCGGGATCTTACAATGAGCAGTTCTTC. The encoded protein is CASSDPLAGSYNEQFF. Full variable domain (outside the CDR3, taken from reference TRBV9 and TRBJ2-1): DSGVTQTPKHLITATGQRVTLRCSPRSGDLSVYWYQQSLDQGLQFLIQYYNGEERAKGNILERFSAQQFPDLHSELNLSSLELGDSALYFCASSDPLAGSYNEQFFGPGTRLTVL.

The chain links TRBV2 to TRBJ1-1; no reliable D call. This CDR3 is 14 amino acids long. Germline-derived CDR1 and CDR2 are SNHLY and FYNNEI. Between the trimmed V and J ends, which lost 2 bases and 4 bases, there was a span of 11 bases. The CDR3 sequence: CASSESLASTEAFF. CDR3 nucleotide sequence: TGTGCCAGCAGTGAATCTTTGGCGAGCACTGAAGCTTTCTTT.

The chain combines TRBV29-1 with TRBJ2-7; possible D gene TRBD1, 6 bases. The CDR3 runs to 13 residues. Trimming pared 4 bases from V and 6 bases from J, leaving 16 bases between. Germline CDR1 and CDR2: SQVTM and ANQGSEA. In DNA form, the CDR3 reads TGCAGCGTTGTTGGGACACGTATTCGCGAGCAGTACTTC. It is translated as CSVVGTRIREQYF.

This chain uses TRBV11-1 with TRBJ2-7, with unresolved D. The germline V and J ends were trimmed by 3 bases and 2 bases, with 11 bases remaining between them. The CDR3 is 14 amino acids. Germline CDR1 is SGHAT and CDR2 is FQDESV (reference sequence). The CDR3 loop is CASSFFGGPYEQYF. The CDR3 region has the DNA TGTGCCAGCAGCTTTTTTGGCGGCCCCTACGAGCAGTACTTC.

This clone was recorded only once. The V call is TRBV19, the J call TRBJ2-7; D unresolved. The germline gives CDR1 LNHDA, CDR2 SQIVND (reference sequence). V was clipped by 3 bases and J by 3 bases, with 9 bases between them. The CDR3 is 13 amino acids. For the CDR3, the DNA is TGTGCCAGTAGTATCGCGGCCAACTACGAGCAGTACTTC. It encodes CASSIAANYEQYF. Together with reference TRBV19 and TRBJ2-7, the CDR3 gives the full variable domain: DGGITQSPKYLFRKEGQNVTLSCEQNLNHDAMYWYRQDPGQGLRLIYYSQIVNDFQKGDIAEGYSVSREKKESFPLTVTSAQKNPTAFYLCASSIAANYEQYFGPGTRLTVT.

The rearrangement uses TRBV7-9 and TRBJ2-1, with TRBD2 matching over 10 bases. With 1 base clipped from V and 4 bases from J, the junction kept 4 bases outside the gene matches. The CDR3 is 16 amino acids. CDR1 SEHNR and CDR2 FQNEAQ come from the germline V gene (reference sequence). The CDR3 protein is CASSLVPSGGYNEQFF. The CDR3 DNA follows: TGTGCCAGCAGCTTAGTGCCTAGCGGGGGATACAATGAGCAGTTCTTC.

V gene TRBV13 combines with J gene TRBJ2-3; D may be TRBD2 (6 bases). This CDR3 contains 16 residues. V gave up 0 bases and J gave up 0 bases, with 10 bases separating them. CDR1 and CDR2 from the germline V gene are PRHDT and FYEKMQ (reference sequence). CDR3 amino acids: CASSLGGSRSTDTQYF. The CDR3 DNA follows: TGTGCCAGCAGCTTAGGCGGGAGTCGGAGCACAGATACGCAGTATTTT.

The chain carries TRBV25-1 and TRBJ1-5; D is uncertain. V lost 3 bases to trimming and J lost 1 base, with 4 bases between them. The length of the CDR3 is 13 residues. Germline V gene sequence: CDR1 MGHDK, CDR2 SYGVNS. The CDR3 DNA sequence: TGTGCCAGCAGTGACTGGAGCAATCAGCCCCAGCATTTT. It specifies CASSDWSNQPQHF.

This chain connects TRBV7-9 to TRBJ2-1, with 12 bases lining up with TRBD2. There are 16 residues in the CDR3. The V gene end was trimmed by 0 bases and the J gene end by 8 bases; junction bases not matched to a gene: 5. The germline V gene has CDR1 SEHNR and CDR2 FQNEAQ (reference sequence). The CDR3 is CASSLARGLAGDEQFF. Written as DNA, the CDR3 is TGTGCCAGCAGCTTAGCGCGGGGACTAGCGGGTGATGAGCAGTTCTTC.

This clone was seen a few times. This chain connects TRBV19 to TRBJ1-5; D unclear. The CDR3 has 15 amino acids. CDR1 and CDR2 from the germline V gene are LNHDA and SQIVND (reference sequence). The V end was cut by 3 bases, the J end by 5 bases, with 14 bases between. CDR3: CASSIWVGEDQPQHF. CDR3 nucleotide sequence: TGTGCCAGTAGTATTTGGGTCGGTGAAGATCAGCCCCAGCATTTT.

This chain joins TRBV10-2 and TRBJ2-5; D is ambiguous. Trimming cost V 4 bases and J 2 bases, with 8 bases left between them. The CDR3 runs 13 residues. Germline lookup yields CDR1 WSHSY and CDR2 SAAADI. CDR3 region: CASSATKQETQYF. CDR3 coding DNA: TGCGCCAGCAGTGCGACCAAACAAGAGACCCAGTACTTC.

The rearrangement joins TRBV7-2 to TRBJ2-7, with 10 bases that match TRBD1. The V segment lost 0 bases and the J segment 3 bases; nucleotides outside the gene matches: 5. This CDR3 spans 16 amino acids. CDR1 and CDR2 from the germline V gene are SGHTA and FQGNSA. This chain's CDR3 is CASSLAPGQGFYEQYF. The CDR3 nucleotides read TGTGCCAGCAGCTTAGCTCCGGGACAGGGGTTCTACGAGCAGTACTTC.

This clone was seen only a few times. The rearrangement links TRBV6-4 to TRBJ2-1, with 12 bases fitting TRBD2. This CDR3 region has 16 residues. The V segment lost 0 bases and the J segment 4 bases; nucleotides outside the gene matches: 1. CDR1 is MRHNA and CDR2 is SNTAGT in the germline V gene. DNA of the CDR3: TGTGCCAGCAGTGACTCTCTAGCGGGAGGGTACAATGAGCAGTTCTTC. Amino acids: CASSDSLAGGYNEQFF.

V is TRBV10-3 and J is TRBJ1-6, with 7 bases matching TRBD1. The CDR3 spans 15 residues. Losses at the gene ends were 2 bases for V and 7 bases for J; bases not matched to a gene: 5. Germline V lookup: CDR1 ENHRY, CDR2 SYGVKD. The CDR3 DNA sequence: TGTGCCATCAGTGAGGGGGACAGTCTAAATTCACCCCTCCACTTT. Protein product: CAISEGDSLNSPLHF.

The CDR3, as DNA: TGTGCCAGCAGGGATCTCTACGAGCAGTACTTC. This translates into CASRDLYEQYF. The chain combines TRBV6-4 with TRBJ2-7; D remains ambiguous. This CDR3 contains 11 residues. The germline V gene encodes CDR1 MRHNA and CDR2 SNTAGT. Trimming removed 6 bases at V and 3 bases at J, with 6 bases between.

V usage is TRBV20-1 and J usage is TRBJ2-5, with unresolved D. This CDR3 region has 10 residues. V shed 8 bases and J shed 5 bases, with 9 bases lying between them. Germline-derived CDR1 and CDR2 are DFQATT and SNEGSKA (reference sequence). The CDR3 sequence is CSSRMETQYF. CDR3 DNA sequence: TGCAGTTCCAGGATGGAGACCCAGTACTTC.

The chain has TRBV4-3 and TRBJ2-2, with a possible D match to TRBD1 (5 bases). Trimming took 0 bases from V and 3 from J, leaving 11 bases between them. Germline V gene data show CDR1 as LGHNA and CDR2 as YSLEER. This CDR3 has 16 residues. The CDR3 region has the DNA TGCGCCAGCAGCCAAGACAGGGCCCTGTACACCGGGGAGCTGTTTTTT. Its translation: CASSQDRALYTGELFF.

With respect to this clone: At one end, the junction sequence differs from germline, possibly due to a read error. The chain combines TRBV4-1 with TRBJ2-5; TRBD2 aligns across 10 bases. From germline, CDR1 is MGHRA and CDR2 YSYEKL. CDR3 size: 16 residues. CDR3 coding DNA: TGTGCCAGCAGCCAAGACTCTAGCGGGAGCCCAGAGACCCAGTACTTC. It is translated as CASSQDSSGSPETQYF.

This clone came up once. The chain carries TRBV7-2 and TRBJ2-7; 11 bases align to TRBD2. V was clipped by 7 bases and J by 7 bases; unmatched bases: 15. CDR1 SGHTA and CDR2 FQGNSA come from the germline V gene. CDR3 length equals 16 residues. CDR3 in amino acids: CASTPPELAGVGEQYF. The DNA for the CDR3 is TGTGCCAGCACCCCCCCGGAACTAGCGGGAGTGGGGGAGCAGTACTTC.

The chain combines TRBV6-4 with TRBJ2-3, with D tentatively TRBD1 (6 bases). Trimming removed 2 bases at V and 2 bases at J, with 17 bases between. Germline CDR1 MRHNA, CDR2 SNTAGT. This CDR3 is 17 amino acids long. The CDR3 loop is CASSDPPWTDLTDTQYF. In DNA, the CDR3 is TGTGCCAGCAGTGACCCTCCCTGGACAGACCTCACAGATACGCAGTATTTT.

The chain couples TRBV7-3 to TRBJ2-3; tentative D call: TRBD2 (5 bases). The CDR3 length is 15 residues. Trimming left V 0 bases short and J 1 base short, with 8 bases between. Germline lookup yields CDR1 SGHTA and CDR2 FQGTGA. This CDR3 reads CASSLTGSGTDTQYF. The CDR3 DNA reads TGTGCCAGCAGCTTAACGGGTAGCGGCACAGATACGCAGTATTTT.

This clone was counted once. The CDR3 nucleotides read TGTGCCAGCAGCCCGCGGGGGGGCGCAGATACGCAGTATTTT. Its translation: CASSPRGGADTQYF. The V and J genes are TRBV9 and TRBJ2-3; TRBD2 aligns across 9 bases. This CDR3 comprises 14 residues. J was trimmed by 4 bases and V by 4 bases; bases with no gene match: 4. CDR1 and CDR2 (germline): SGDLS, YYNGEE.

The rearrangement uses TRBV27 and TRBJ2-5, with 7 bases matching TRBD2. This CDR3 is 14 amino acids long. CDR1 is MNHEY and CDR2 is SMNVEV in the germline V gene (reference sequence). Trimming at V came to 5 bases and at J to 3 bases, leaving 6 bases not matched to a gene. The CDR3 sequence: CASSPTGGKETQYF. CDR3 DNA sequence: TGTGCCAGCAGTCCAACGGGGGGAAAAGAGACCCAGTACTTC.

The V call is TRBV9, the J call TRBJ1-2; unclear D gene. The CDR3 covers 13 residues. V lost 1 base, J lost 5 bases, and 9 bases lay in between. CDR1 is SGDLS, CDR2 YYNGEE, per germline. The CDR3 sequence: CASSVSDGYGYTF. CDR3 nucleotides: TGTGCCAGCAGCGTAAGTGATGGGTATGGCTACACCTTC.

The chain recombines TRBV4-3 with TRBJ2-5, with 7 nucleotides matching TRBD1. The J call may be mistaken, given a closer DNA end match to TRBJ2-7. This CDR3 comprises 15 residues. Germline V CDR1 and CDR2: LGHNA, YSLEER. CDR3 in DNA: TGCGCCAGCAGCCCCCAGAGGACAGGATCCTACGAGCAGTACTTC. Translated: CASSPQRTGSYEQYF.